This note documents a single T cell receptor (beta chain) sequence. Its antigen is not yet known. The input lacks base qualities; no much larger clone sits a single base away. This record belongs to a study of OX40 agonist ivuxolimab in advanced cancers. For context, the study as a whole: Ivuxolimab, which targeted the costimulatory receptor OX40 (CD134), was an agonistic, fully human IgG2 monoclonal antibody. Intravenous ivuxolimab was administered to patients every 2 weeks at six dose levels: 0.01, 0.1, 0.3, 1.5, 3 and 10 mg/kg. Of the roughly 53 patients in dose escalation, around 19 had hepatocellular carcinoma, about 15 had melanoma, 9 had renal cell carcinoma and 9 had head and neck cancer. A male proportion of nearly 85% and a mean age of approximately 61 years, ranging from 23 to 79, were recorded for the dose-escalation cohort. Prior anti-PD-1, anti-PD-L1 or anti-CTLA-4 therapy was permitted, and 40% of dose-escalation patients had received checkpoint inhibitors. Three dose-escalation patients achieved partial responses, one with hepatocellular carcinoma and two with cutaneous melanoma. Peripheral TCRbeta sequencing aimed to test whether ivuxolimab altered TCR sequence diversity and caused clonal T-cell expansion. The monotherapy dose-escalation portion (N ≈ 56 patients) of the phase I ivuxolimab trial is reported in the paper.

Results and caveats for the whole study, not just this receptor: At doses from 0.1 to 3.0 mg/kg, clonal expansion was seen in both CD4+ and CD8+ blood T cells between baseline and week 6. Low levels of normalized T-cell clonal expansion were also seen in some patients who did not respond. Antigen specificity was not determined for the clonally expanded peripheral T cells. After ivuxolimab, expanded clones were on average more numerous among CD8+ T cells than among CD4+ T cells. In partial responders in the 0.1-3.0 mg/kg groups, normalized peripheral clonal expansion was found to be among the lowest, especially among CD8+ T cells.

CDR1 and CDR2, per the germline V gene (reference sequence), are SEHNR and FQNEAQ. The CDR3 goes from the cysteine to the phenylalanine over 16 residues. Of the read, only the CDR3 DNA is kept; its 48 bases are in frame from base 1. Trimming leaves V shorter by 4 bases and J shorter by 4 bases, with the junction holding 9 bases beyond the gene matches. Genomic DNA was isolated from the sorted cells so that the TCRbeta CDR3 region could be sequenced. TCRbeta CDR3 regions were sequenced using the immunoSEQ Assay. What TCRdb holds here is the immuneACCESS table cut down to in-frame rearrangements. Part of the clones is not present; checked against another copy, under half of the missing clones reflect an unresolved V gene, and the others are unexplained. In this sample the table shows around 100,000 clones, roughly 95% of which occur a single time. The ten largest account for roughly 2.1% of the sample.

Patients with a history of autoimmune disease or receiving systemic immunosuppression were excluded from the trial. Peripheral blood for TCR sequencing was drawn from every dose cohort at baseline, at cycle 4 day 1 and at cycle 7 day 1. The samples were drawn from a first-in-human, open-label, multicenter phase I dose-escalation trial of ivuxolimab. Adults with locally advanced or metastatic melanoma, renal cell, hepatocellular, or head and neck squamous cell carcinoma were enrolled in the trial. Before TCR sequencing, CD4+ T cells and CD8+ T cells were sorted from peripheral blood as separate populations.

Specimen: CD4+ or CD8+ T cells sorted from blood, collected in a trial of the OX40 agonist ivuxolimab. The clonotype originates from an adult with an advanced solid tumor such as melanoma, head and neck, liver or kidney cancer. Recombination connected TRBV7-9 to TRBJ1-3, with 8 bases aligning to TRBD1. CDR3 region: CASSYGQGTVGNTIYF. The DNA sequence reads TGTGCCAGCAGCTATGGACAGGGCACAGTCGGAAACACCATATATTTT.